The present T cell receptor beta chain was sequenced within a study of blood T cells in healthy people across ages. Then a second PCR, running roughly 6 to 11 cycles, was carried out with a sample-barcoded 5' primer and a J-beta primer mix. TCRdb re-analysed the 5' RACE reads in MiXCR, keeping a single row per CDR3 protein. The repertoire holds approximately 1.5 million distinct CDR3 sequences, with roughly 30% as singletons. The V gene lost 4 bases and the J gene lost 6 bases, with 9 bases spanning the gap. The length of the CDR3 is 13 residues. CDR1 is ENHRY and CDR2 is SYGVKD in the germline V gene.

Source material: blood. The chain employs TRBV10-3 and TRBJ2-2, with D perhaps matching TRBD2 (5 bases). The TCR comes from a woman in her twenties or thirties in good health. The CDR3 reads CAISADGAGELFF. CDR3 in DNA: TGTGCCATCAGTGCGGACGGGGCCGGGGAGCTGTTTTTT.